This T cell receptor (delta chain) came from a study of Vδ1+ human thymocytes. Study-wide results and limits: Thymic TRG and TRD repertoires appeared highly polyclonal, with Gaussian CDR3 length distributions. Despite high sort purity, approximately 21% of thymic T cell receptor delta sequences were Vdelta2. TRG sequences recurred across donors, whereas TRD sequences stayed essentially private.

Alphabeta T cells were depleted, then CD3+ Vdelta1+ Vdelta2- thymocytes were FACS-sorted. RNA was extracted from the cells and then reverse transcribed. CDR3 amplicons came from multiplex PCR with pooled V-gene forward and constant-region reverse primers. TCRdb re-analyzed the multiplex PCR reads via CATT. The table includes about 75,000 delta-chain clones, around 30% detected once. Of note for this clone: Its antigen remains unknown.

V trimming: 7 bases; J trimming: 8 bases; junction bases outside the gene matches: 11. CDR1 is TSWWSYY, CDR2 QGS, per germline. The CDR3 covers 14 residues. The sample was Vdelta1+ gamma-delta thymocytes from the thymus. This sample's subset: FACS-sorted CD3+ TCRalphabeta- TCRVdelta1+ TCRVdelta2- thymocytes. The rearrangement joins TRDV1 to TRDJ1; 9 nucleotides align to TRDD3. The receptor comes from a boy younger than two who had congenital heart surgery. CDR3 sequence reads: CALVTVLGDLKLIF. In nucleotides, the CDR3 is TGTGCTCTTGTGACCGTACTGGGGGACCTGAAACTCATCTTT.